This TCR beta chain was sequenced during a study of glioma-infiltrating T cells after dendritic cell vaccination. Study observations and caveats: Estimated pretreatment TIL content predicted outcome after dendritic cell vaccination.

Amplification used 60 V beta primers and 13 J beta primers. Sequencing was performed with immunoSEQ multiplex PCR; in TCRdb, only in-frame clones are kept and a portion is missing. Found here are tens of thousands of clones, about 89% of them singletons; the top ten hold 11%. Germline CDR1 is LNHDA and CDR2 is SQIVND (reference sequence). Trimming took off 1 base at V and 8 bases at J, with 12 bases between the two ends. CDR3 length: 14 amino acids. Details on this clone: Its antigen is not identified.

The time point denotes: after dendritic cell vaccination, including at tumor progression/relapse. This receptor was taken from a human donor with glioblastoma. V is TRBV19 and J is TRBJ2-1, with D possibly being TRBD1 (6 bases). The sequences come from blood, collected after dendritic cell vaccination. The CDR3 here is CASSIVSGADEQFF. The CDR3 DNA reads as TGTGCCAGTAGTATAGTTTCAGGGGCGGATGAGCAGTTCTTC.